The source of this T cell receptor beta chain is a study of blood T cells in healthy people across ages. Study outcomes and limitations: Observed TCR beta diversity per million T cells went down as age went up. This fall followed a roughly linear course with age. Estimates drawn from one million T cells were deemed to understate diversity.

A sample-barcoded 5' primer and a J-beta primer mix were used in a second PCR of roughly 7 to 11 cycles. Each CDR3 protein gets one entry after TCRdb re-called the 5' RACE reads with MiXCR. Here the sample spans some 1.4 million distinct CDR3 sequences, around 42% being singletons. The V and J ends lost 0 bases and 2 bases, in that order; junction bases with no gene match: 5. CDR1 is KGHSH and CDR2 is LQKENI in the germline V gene. The CDR3 loop spans 17 amino acids. This clonotype has just a few counts. Its specificity is unknown. Isolation of PBMCs gave at least 6.5 million cells per sample. The source is a woman between 18 and 29 years old in good health. Specimen: blood. The chain links TRBV18 to TRBJ2-1; 9 nucleotides agree with TRBD2. The CDR3 protein is CASSPPTRGGAYNEQFF. The CDR3 coding sequence is TGTGCCAGCTCACCACCGACTCGCGGGGGGGCCTACAATGAGCAGTTCTTC.